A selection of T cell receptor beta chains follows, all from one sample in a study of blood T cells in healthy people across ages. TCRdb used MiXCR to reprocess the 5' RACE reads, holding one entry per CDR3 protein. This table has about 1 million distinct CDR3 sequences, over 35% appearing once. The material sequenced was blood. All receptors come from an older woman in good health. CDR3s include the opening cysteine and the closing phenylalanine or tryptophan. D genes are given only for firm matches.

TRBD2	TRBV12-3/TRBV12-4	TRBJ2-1	CASSDRRAGVYNEQFF
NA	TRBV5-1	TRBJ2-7	CASSLGWDLDSHGYEQYF
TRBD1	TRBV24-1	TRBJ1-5	CATSEGGQGTFGPQHF
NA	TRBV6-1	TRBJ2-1	CASSGYRMNNEQFF
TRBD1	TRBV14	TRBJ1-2	CASSVRAGTGNGYTF
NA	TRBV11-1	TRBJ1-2	CASSLVQVHGYTF
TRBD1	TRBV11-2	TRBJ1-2	CASSLGAQGEHGYTF
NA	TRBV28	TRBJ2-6	CASRQQGIGANVLTF
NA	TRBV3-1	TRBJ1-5	CASNQEESRNNQPQHF
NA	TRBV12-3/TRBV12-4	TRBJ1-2	CASSVGGHYGYTF
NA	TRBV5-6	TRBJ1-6	CASSLTGSDNSPLHF
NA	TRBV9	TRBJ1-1	CASSVTPGGITEAFF
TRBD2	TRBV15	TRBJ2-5	CATSRVRAGDETQYF
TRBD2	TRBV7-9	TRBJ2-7	CASSLALGSGRLTYEQYF
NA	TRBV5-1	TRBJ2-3	CASSLAGYSTDTPYF
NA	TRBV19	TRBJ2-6	CASSILSSGANVLTF
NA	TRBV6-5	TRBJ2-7	CASSYRRESYEQYF
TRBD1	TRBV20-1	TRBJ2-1	CSARRQGSRDNEQFF
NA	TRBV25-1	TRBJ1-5	CASSDPAGTNQPQHF
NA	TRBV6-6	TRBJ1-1	CASSFRATEAFF
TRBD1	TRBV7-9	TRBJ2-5	CASSLGSHRGLETQYF
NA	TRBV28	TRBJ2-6	CASSGPRPPGANVLTF
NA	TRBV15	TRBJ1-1	CATSTNTEAFF
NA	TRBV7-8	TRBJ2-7	CASSVSGGYEQYF
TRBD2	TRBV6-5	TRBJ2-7	CASSYSGLAGEYEQYF
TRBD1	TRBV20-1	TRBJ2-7	CSARAGTGVSEQYF
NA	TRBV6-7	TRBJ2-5	CASSYTTLCWPPRETQYF
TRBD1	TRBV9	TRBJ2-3	CASSVPLDRASDTQYF
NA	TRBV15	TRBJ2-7	CATSSRDSLEQYF
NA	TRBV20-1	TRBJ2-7	CSASPRQEQYF
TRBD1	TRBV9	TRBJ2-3	CASSIRTGGGTDTQYF
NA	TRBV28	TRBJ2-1	CASSSQRDEQFF
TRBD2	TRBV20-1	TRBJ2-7	CSLAGGPREQYF
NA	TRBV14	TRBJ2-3	CASSQGGGSDTQYF
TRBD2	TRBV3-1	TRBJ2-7	CASSQGPSGRLNEQYF
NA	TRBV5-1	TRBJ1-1	CASSPRASNTEAFF
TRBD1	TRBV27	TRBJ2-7	CASSSSQGISYKQYF
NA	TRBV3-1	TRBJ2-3	CASSQERGLTQYF
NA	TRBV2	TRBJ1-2	CASARAYYGYTF
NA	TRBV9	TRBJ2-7	CASSQGGGNGEQYF
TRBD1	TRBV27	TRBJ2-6	CASRDRISGANVLTF
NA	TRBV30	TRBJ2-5	CAWVRVEETQYF